This T cell receptor (beta chain) was recorded in a study of T cell responses to AZD1222 COVID-19 vaccine. Study outcomes and limitations: Reportedly, close to half of spike-specific TCRs are directed against unmutated variant regions. Clonal diversity was possibly underestimated; the donors were predominantly white British and more often female. Sampling that yielded the repertoires occurred only after the peak T cell response.

Comments on this clone: The antigen is not known.

Pooled together were second doses at about 4 or about 12 weeks. Per the germline V gene, CDR1 is SGHTA and CDR2 is FQGNSA. The germline V and J ends were trimmed by 5 bases and 3 bases, with 14 bases remaining between them. This CDR3 spans 14 amino acids. Sequenced by immunoSEQ multiplex PCR; TCRdb stores in-frame clones only, minus some. The table has more than 120,000 clones, around 83% seen once; the top ten hold approximately 5%. The starting material was peripheral blood, obtained 28 days after the second AZD1222 dose. The V gene is TRBV7-2, the J gene TRBJ2-7; perhaps TRBD2 as D (5 bases). The sequence came from an adult who received the AZD1222 COVID-19 vaccine. This CDR3 is CASSRTRRDYEQYF. The CDR3 DNA reads TGTGCCAGCAGCAGGACTCGTCGGGACTACGAGCAGTACTTC.